This is a list of T cell receptor beta chains from one sample in a study of patients and donors after allogeneic stem cell transplantation. TCRdb recomputed calls from the RT-PCR reads with MiXCR, one row per CDR3 protein. The sample lists around 170,000 distinct CDR3 sequences, 24% occurring once. Sequencing input: blood, either unsorted or a sorted T cell fraction (not recorded which). These receptor sequences come from a human donor who was either an allogeneic HSCT recipient or a stem cell or donor lymphocyte infusion donor (not recorded which). It is not recorded whose cells these are; they may come from a transplant donor. The CDR3 runs from the conserved cysteine through the conserved F or W. Each record gives: CDR3 protein, CDR3 DNA, D gene, J gene, V gene, clone size. D genes are given only for firm matches. Rows give clone size only sometimes, using once, few, many, or a class for an expanded clone.

CDR3aa: CASSLTRGGSTDTQYF
CDR3nt: TGTGCCAGCAGCTTAACACGCGGAGGCAGCACAGATACGCAGTATTTT
d_gene: .
j_gene: TRBJ2-3
v_gene: TRBV7-3
abundance: .

CDR3aa: CASSPGLMMDSPLHF
CDR3nt: TGTGCCAGCAGTCCGGGACTAATGATGGATTCACCCCTCCACTTT
d_gene: .
j_gene: TRBJ1-6
v_gene: TRBV2
abundance: .

CDR3aa: CASSLFPAVGGNTEAFF
CDR3nt: TGTGCCAGCAGCTTATTCCCGGCGGTGGGAGGGAACACTGAAGCTTTCTTT
d_gene: .
j_gene: TRBJ1-1
v_gene: TRBV7-8
abundance: .

CDR3aa: CASSLFGGEQYF
CDR3nt: TGTGCCAGCAGCCTCTTTGGTGGCGAGCAGTACTTC
d_gene: .
j_gene: TRBJ2-7
v_gene: TRBV7-9
abundance: few

CDR3aa: CSVVGTGAREQYF
CDR3nt: TGCAGCGTTGTCGGGACAGGGGCTCGCGAGCAGTACTTC
d_gene: TRBD1
j_gene: TRBJ2-7
v_gene: TRBV29-1
abundance: .

CDR3aa: CASSEAPQDRGFIAKNIQYF
CDR3nt: TGTGCCAGCAGTGAAGCGCCCCAGGACAGGGGTTTTATAGCCAAAAACATTCAGTACTTC
d_gene: TRBD1
j_gene: TRBJ2-4
v_gene: TRBV2
abundance: few

CDR3aa: CASRGDPTPRKLFF
CDR3nt: TGTGCCAGCAGAGGGGACCCCACTCCACGAAAACTGTTTTTT
d_gene: .
j_gene: TRBJ1-4
v_gene: TRBV6-2/TRBV6-3
abundance: few

CDR3aa: CASSKGQSIQYF
CDR3nt: TGCGCCAGCAGCAAGGGACAGTCCATTCAGTACTTC
d_gene: TRBD1
j_gene: TRBJ2-4
v_gene: TRBV5-1
abundance: few

CDR3aa: CSVVRGISSYNEQFF
CDR3nt: TGCAGCGTTGTGAGGGGGATCAGCTCCTACAATGAGCAGTTCTTC
d_gene: .
j_gene: TRBJ2-1
v_gene: TRBV29-1
abundance: .

CDR3aa: CAVQGQGALKGTF
CDR3nt: TGTGCCGTGCAGGGACAGGGGGCCCTAAAGGGCACCTTC
d_gene: TRBD1
j_gene: TRBJ1-2
v_gene: TRBV9
abundance: .

CDR3aa: CASSVAGTDTQYF
CDR3nt: TGTGCCAGCAGCGTAGCGGGCACAGATACGCAGTATTTT
d_gene: .
j_gene: TRBJ2-3
v_gene: TRBV9
abundance: .

CDR3aa: CASSLTGDFQGYTF
CDR3nt: TGTGCCAGCAGTTTGACAGGGGACTTCCAGGGCTACACCTTC
d_gene: TRBD1
j_gene: TRBJ1-2
v_gene: TRBV7-2
abundance: few

CDR3aa: CSVSGRLSTDTQYF
CDR3nt: TGCAGCGTTAGCGGGAGGCTTAGCACAGATACGCAGTATTTT
d_gene: TRBD2
j_gene: TRBJ2-3
v_gene: TRBV29-1
abundance: few

CDR3aa: CASSKNSGGDNEQFF
CDR3nt: TGTGCCAGCAGCAAGAACAGCGGGGGGGACAATGAGCAGTTCTTC
d_gene: TRBD2
j_gene: TRBJ2-1
v_gene: TRBV2
abundance: .

CDR3aa: CASSPRYKVKPQHF
CDR3nt: TGTGCCAGTAGTCCTAGATACAAGGTGAAGCCCCAGCATTTT
d_gene: .
j_gene: TRBJ1-5
v_gene: TRBV19
abundance: .

CDR3aa: CASSSTGGREKLFF
CDR3nt: TGCGCCAGCAGCAGCACAGGGGGCAGGGAAAAACTGTTTTTT
d_gene: TRBD1
j_gene: TRBJ1-4
v_gene: TRBV5-1
abundance: many

CDR3aa: CASSSFFREDNEKLFF
CDR3nt: TGTGCCAGCAGTTCCTTTTTCAGGGAAGATAATGAAAAACTGTTTTTT
d_gene: .
j_gene: TRBJ1-4
v_gene: TRBV6-5
abundance: few

CDR3aa: CASSLSAGGYNEQFF
CDR3nt: TGTGCCAGCAGTTTATCAGCGGGAGGGTACAATGAGCAGTTCTTC
d_gene: TRBD2
j_gene: TRBJ2-1
v_gene: TRBV12-3/TRBV12-4
abundance: .

CDR3aa: CASSFGTGPYEQYF
CDR3nt: TGTGCCAGCAGTTTTGGGACAGGACCCTACGAGCAGTACTTC
d_gene: TRBD1
j_gene: TRBJ2-7
v_gene: TRBV12-3/TRBV12-4
abundance: .

CDR3aa: CSARGTGGMNTEAFF
CDR3nt: TGCAGTGCTAGAGGGACAGGGGGCATGAACACTGAAGCTTTCTTT
d_gene: TRBD1
j_gene: TRBJ1-1
v_gene: TRBV20-1
abundance: once

CDR3aa: CASSLAAVKGEQFF
CDR3nt: TGCGCCAGCAGCTTGGCGGCGGTTAAGGGGGAGCAGTTCTTC
d_gene: .
j_gene: TRBJ2-1
v_gene: TRBV5-1
abundance: .

CDR3aa: CASSLAKTGIYEQYF
CDR3nt: TGCGCCAGCAGCTTGGCCAAGACAGGGATCTACGAGCAGTACTTC
d_gene: TRBD1
j_gene: TRBJ2-7
v_gene: TRBV5-1
abundance: .

CDR3aa: CSAQRCCPYNEQFF
CDR3nt: TGCAGTGCCCAGCGATGTTGCCCCTACAATGAGCAGTTCTTC
d_gene: .
j_gene: TRBJ2-1
v_gene: TRBV20-1
abundance: .

CDR3aa: CASSPDRGPQHF
CDR3nt: TGTGCCAGCAGCCCTGACAGGGGGCCCCAGCATTTT
d_gene: TRBD1
j_gene: TRBJ1-5
v_gene: TRBV7-9
abundance: many

CDR3aa: CASSTPAVPSPLHF
CDR3nt: TGTGCCAGCAGCACCCCGGCAGTACCTTCACCCCTCCACTTT
d_gene: .
j_gene: TRBJ1-6
v_gene: TRBV5-8
abundance: .

CDR3aa: CASRQGPAENKLFF
CDR3nt: TGTGCCAGTAGACAGGGACCCGCGGAAAATAAACTGTTTTTT
d_gene: .
j_gene: TRBJ1-4
v_gene: TRBV19
abundance: .

CDR3aa: CASSLRHEQYF
CDR3nt: TGTGCCAGCAGCTTGAGACACGAGCAGTACTTC
d_gene: .
j_gene: TRBJ2-7
v_gene: TRBV5-4
abundance: few

CDR3aa: CASAQGGPAGYTF
CDR3nt: TGTGCTAGTGCCCAGGGGGGGCCTGCTGGCTACACCTTC
d_gene: TRBD1
j_gene: TRBJ1-2
v_gene: TRBV12-5
abundance: .

CDR3aa: CASSLSGGFTDTQYF
CDR3nt: TGTGCCAGCAGTCTTAGCGGGGGGTTCACAGATACGCAGTATTTT
d_gene: TRBD2
j_gene: TRBJ2-3
v_gene: TRBV6-6
abundance: .

CDR3aa: CASSLVSRSHSPLHF
CDR3nt: TGCGCCAGCAGCTTGGTATCCAGGTCCCATTCACCCCTCCACTTT
d_gene: .
j_gene: TRBJ1-6
v_gene: TRBV5-1
abundance: few

CDR3aa: CASSPSKHFGTGTNSPLHF
CDR3nt: TGTGCCAGCAGTCCCAGTAAGCATTTTGGGACAGGCACTAATTCACCCCTCCACTTT
d_gene: TRBD1
j_gene: TRBJ1-6
v_gene: TRBV27
abundance: few

CDR3aa: CATSRDLGKETQYF
CDR3nt: TGTGCCACCAGCAGAGATCTGGGTAAAGAGACCCAGTACTTC
d_gene: .
j_gene: TRBJ2-5
v_gene: TRBV15
abundance: .

CDR3aa: CSVVTHRGTDTQYF
CDR3nt: TGCAGCGTTGTAACCCATCGAGGCACAGATACGCAGTATTTT
d_gene: .
j_gene: TRBJ2-3
v_gene: TRBV29-1
abundance: .

CDR3aa: CSAASGNTIYF
CDR3nt: TGCAGTGCCGCGTCCGGAAACACCATATATTTT
d_gene: .
j_gene: TRBJ1-3
v_gene: TRBV20-1
abundance: few

CDR3aa: CASSLSGTGGSGELFF
CDR3nt: TGTGCCAGCAGTCTCTCCGGGACAGGGGGTTCCGGGGAGCTGTTTTTT
d_gene: TRBD1
j_gene: TRBJ2-2
v_gene: TRBV27
abundance: once

CDR3aa: CSASPGSYGYTF
CDR3nt: TGCAGTGCTAGTCCGGGTTCCTATGGCTACACCTTC
d_gene: .
j_gene: TRBJ1-2
v_gene: TRBV20-1
abundance: few

CDR3aa: CATKRDRTQYGYTF
CDR3nt: TGTGCCACCAAGCGGGACAGGACTCAATATGGCTACACCTTC
d_gene: TRBD1
j_gene: TRBJ1-2
v_gene: TRBV10-3
abundance: few

CDR3aa: CASSFTGQDFPLHF
CDR3nt: TGTGCCAGCAGCTTTACGGGCCAGGACTTTCCCCTCCACTTT
d_gene: .
j_gene: TRBJ1-6
v_gene: TRBV7-2
abundance: few

CDR3aa: CASIRLEDRGHRSNQPQHF
CDR3nt: TGTGCCAGCATCAGACTTGAGGACAGGGGGCATCGTAGCAATCAGCCCCAGCATTTT
d_gene: TRBD1
j_gene: TRBJ1-5
v_gene: TRBV6-5
abundance: few

CDR3aa: CSVFGTGAEKLFF
CDR3nt: TGCAGCGTCTTCGGGACAGGGGCCGAAAAACTGTTTTTT
d_gene: TRBD1
j_gene: TRBJ1-4
v_gene: TRBV29-1
abundance: .

CDR3aa: CASRSQGQSGNTIYF
CDR3nt: TGTGCCAGCCGATCACAGGGCCAGTCTGGAAACACCATATATTTT
d_gene: .
j_gene: TRBJ1-3
v_gene: TRBV12-3/TRBV12-4
abundance: .

CDR3aa: CSARGTGGYEQYF
CDR3nt: TGCAGTGCTAGGGGGACAGGGGGTTACGAGCAGTACTTC
d_gene: TRBD1
j_gene: TRBJ2-7
v_gene: TRBV20-1
abundance: .

CDR3aa: CASSLGHREIMNTEAFF
CDR3nt: TGTGCCAGCAGCTTAGGTCACAGGGAAATCATGAACACTGAAGCTTTCTTT
d_gene: .
j_gene: TRBJ1-1
v_gene: TRBV11-3
abundance: .

CDR3aa: CASSLWAKGYGYTF
CDR3nt: TGTGCCAGCAGTTTATGGGCCAAGGGCTATGGCTACACCTTC
d_gene: .
j_gene: TRBJ1-2
v_gene: TRBV27
abundance: few

CDR3aa: CASSSRRTGSTGELFF
CDR3nt: TGTGCCAGCAGTTCCCGGCGGACAGGGAGCACCGGGGAGCTGTTTTTT
d_gene: TRBD1
j_gene: TRBJ2-2
v_gene: TRBV7-6
abundance: .

CDR3aa: CASSHLRPIETQYF
CDR3nt: TGTGCCAGCAGCCATCTGCGACCGATAGAGACCCAGTACTTC
d_gene: .
j_gene: TRBJ2-5
v_gene: TRBV14
abundance: .

CDR3aa: CASRTVYGYTF
CDR3nt: TGTGCCAGCAGGACAGTTTATGGCTACACCTTC
d_gene: .
j_gene: TRBJ1-2
v_gene: TRBV6-5
abundance: few

CDR3aa: CASSLGIGQGTSSYEQYF
CDR3nt: TGTGCCAGCAGCTTAGGAATCGGACAGGGTACGAGCTCCTACGAGCAGTACTTC
d_gene: TRBD1
j_gene: TRBJ2-7
v_gene: TRBV7-6
abundance: .

CDR3aa: CASGPTIGPAEAFF
CDR3nt: TGTGCTAGTGGTCCTACGATTGGTCCGGCTGAAGCTTTCTTT
d_gene: .
j_gene: TRBJ1-1
v_gene: TRBV12-5
abundance: once

CDR3aa: CASTTGTRIDEQYF
CDR3nt: TGTGCCAGCACTACCGGGACACGCATCGACGAGCAGTACTTC
d_gene: .
j_gene: TRBJ2-7
v_gene: TRBV12-3/TRBV12-4
abundance: .

CDR3aa: CASSYSGQPNQPQHF
CDR3nt: TGTGCCAGCAGTTATTCGGGACAGCCCAATCAGCCCCAGCATTTT
d_gene: TRBD1
j_gene: TRBJ1-5
v_gene: TRBV6-5
abundance: few

CDR3aa: CASSSRSSGGYNEQFF
CDR3nt: TGCGCCAGCAGCTCACGCTCCAGCGGGGGATACAATGAGCAGTTCTTC
d_gene: TRBD2
j_gene: TRBJ2-1
v_gene: TRBV5-1
abundance: once

CDR3aa: CASSQLDIWTPNFPNTEAFF
CDR3nt: TGTGCCAGCAGCCAACTAGACATTTGGACACCAAACTTTCCGAACACTGAAGCTTTCTTT
d_gene: .
j_gene: TRBJ1-1
v_gene: TRBV4-2
abundance: .

CDR3aa: CATGQTNTGELFF
CDR3nt: TGTGCCACGGGACAGACGAACACCGGGGAGCTGTTTTTT
d_gene: TRBD1
j_gene: TRBJ2-2
v_gene: TRBV12-3/TRBV12-4
abundance: once

CDR3aa: CASTVGQGAGELFF
CDR3nt: TGTGCCAGCACCGTCGGACAGGGGGCCGGGGAGCTGTTTTTT
d_gene: TRBD1
j_gene: TRBJ2-2
v_gene: TRBV7-9
abundance: .

CDR3aa: CASKVWTGISEQYF
CDR3nt: TGTGCCAGCAAGGTCTGGACAGGGATTAGCGAGCAGTACTTC
d_gene: TRBD1
j_gene: TRBJ2-7
v_gene: TRBV27
abundance: .

CDR3aa: CSADRLSGSTDTQYF
CDR3nt: TGCAGTGCAGACCGTCTTAGCGGGAGCACAGATACGCAGTATTTT
d_gene: TRBD2
j_gene: TRBJ2-3
v_gene: TRBV20-1
abundance: .

CDR3aa: CAISEPTVNYGYTF
CDR3nt: TGTGCCATCAGTGAGCCGACGGTTAACTATGGCTACACCTTC
d_gene: .
j_gene: TRBJ1-2
v_gene: TRBV10-3
abundance: .